This is a list of T cell receptor beta chains from one sample in a study of identical twins. TCRdb re-called the 5' RACE reads with MiXCR, one entry per CDR3 protein. The sample carries roughly 710,000 distinct CDR3 sequences, 5.5% to 7.5% recorded once. Sequencing used naive T cells sorted from blood. The source of these receptors is a man aged 18 to 35 in good health. CDR3s include the opening cysteine and the closing phenylalanine or tryptophan. The order of the fields is V gene, J gene, clone size, D gene, CDR3 protein, CDR3 DNA. D genes are given only for firm matches. Not every row has a clone size; where given, it reads once, few, many or a size class.

TRBV15,TRBJ2-3,NA,NA,CATSRDLWGPPGTDTQYF,TGTGCCACCAGCAGAGATCTGTGGGGGCCCCCAGGCACAGATACGCAGTATTTT
TRBV5-6,TRBJ1-1,many,NA,CASSLEGRENTEAFF,TGTGCCAGCAGCTTGGAGGGCAGGGAGAACACTGAAGCTTTCTTT
TRBV5-1,TRBJ2-6,few,TRBD2,CASSFPLAGARRGGANVLTF,TGCGCCAGCAGCTTTCCTCTAGCGGGAGCAAGGAGGGGTGGGGCCAACGTCCTGACTTTC
TRBV24-1,TRBJ1-1,few,TRBD1,CATRGGFSAEAFF,TGTGCCACCAGAGGGGGCTTTAGCGCTGAAGCTTTCTTT
TRBV24-1,TRBJ2-7,many,NA,CATSDLEGYEQYF,TGTGCCACCAGTGATTTGGAAGGGTACGAGCAGTACTTC
TRBV25-1,TRBJ2-3,few,TRBD2,CASSRFPTGLAGVDTQYF,TGTGCCAGCAGTAGGTTCCCCACGGGACTAGCGGGAGTGGATACGCAGTATTTT
TRBV12-3/TRBV12-4,TRBJ2-2,NA,NA,CASRRGSANTGELFF,TGTGCCAGCAGGCGTGGGTCCGCGAACACCGGGGAGCTGTTTTTT
TRBV4-3,TRBJ1-5,many,NA,CASSQVRGVGNQPQHF,TGCGCCAGCAGCCAAGTGAGAGGGGTTGGGAATCAGCCCCAGCATTTT
TRBV6-1,TRBJ2-7,many,TRBD2,CASIPIGEGRPYEQYF,TGTGCCAGCATCCCCATCGGGGAGGGGCGGCCCTACGAGCAGTACTTC
TRBV6-2/TRBV6-3,TRBJ2-2,NA,NA,CASIISGRTGELFF,TGTGCCAGCATTATATCAGGGCGGACCGGGGAGCTGTTTTTT
TRBV28,TRBJ2-7,many,NA,CASSIGTYEQYF,TGTGCCAGCAGTATAGGAACCTACGAGCAGTACTTC
TRBV20-1,TRBJ2-7,many,NA,CSPTGNSYEQYF,TGCAGTCCCACAGGGAACTCCTACGAGCAGTACTTC
TRBV7-8,TRBJ2-5,many,NA,CASRNVIRDKQETQYF,TGTGCCAGCAGAAATGTTATCAGGGATAAGCAAGAGACCCAGTACTTC
TRBV18,TRBJ1-4,NA,TRBD1,CASSRGTGPEKLFF,TGTGCCAGCTCACGGGGGACAGGACCTGAAAAACTGTTTTTT
TRBV7-2,TRBJ2-1,NA,TRBD1,CASSKGQGSFEQFF,TGTGCCAGCAGCAAAGGACAGGGCAGTTTTGAGCAGTTCTTC
TRBV12-3/TRBV12-4,TRBJ1-3,few,TRBD1,CASSLSGQLSGNTIYF,TGTGCCAGCAGTTTATCGGGACAGCTTTCTGGAAACACCATATATTTT
TRBV28,TRBJ2-7,many,TRBD1,CASSSGQSSYEQYF,TGTGCCAGCAGTTCGGGACAGAGCTCCTACGAGCAGTACTTC
TRBV27,TRBJ2-5,few,NA,CASSDSGYQETQYF,TGTGCCAGCAGTGATTCAGGGTACCAAGAGACCCAGTACTTC
TRBV20-1,TRBJ2-1,many,TRBD2,CSAREGTSGDNEQFF,TGCAGTGCTAGAGAGGGGACTAGCGGAGACAATGAGCAGTTCTTC
TRBV5-1,TRBJ1-6,many,NA,CASSLERGEGSPLHF,TGCGCCAGCAGCTTGGAAAGGGGCGAAGGATCACCCCTCCACTTT
TRBV29-1,TRBJ2-5,many,NA,CSVASHQETQYF,TGCAGCGTTGCCAGCCACCAAGAGACCCAGTACTTC
TRBV14,TRBJ2-1,NA,NA,CASSRARGRHNEQFF,TGTGCCAGCAGCCGGGCCCGGGGGCGTCACAATGAGCAGTTCTTC
TRBV4-3,TRBJ2-7,many,TRBD2,CASSQEPSGTYEQYF,TGCGCCAGCAGCCAAGAGCCTAGCGGGACCTACGAGCAGTACTTC
TRBV7-6,TRBJ2-7,NA,NA,CASSSQGEQYF,TGTGCCAGCAGCTCCCAGGGCGAGCAGTACTTC
TRBV7-8,TRBJ2-7,many,NA,CASRGNPYEQYF,TGTGCCAGCAGGGGAAACCCCTACGAGCAGTACTTC
TRBV7-9,TRBJ2-1,many,NA,CASSFGTVNAHNEQFF,TGTGCCAGCAGCTTTGGGACGGTCAACGCGCACAATGAGCAGTTCTTC
TRBV28,TRBJ2-3,many,NA,CASSPGWGHIDTQYF,TGTGCCAGCAGTCCCGGGTGGGGACACATAGATACGCAGTATTTT
TRBV4-2,TRBJ2-7,NA,NA,CASSQEEGWDYEQYF,TGTGCCAGCAGCCAAGAAGAAGGGTGGGACTACGAGCAGTACTTC
TRBV28,TRBJ2-4,NA,TRBD1,CASSLTGGAAKNIQYF,TGTGCCAGCAGCTTGACAGGGGGCGCGGCCAAAAACATTCAGTACTTC
TRBV28,TRBJ2-1,many,NA,CASRPAKGVAHNEQFF,TGTGCCAGCAGGCCTGCCAAGGGTGTCGCCCACAATGAGCAGTTCTTC
TRBV29-1,TRBJ1-1,many,NA,CSVLGNTEAFF,TGCAGCGTCTTGGGGAACACTGAAGCTTTCTTT
TRBV5-1,TRBJ2-2,NA,TRBD2,CASSDLAGGTGELFF,TGCGCCAGCAGCGACCTAGCGGGTGGCACCGGGGAGCTGTTTTTT
TRBV20-1,TRBJ2-2,NA,NA,CSARLGPSNTGELFF,TGCAGTGCCAGGCTGGGCCCGTCGAACACCGGGGAGCTGTTTTTT
TRBV14,TRBJ1-6,few,NA,CASSARTNSPLHF,TGTGCCAGCAGCGCACGGACGAATTCACCCCTCCACTTT
TRBV7-2,TRBJ2-4,few,NA,CASSSAKNIQYF,TGTGCCAGCAGTTCCGCCAAAAACATTCAGTACTTC